Listed below are T cell receptor beta chains from one sample, sequenced in a study of lymphopenia after photon versus proton radiotherapy. The repertoire was sequenced with immunoSEQ multiplex PCR; TCRdb's copy has only in-frame clones and lacks some. The sample contains about 26,000 clones, about 85% of which appear only once. The material sequenced was peripheral blood, taken from a patient treated with photon-based radiotherapy. These receptors were collected from a man between 25 and 39 years old with gastric cancer. CDR3s include the opening cysteine and the closing phenylalanine or tryptophan. Fields, in order: D gene, V gene, J gene, clone size, CDR3 protein, CDR3 DNA. The D gene is left open where the match is weak. Part of the rows lack a size; the others show once, few, many or a class for expanded clones.

d_call: TRBD2; v_call: TRBV7-3; j_call: TRBJ2-1; clone_size: few; cdr3_aa: CASSATSGVYNEQFF; cdr3_nt: TGTGCCAGCAGCGCGACTAGCGGGGTCTACAATGAGCAGTTCTTC
d_call: NA; v_call: TRBV4-3; j_call: TRBJ2-3; clone_size: NA; cdr3_aa: CASSQESTDTQYF; cdr3_nt: TGCGCCAGCAGCCAAGAAAGTACAGATACGCAGTATTTT
d_call: NA; v_call: TRBV5-1; j_call: TRBJ1-1; clone_size: NA; cdr3_aa: CASSLLGVEAFF; cdr3_nt: TGCGCCAGCAGCTTGCTGGGAGTTGAAGCTTTCTTT
d_call: NA; v_call: TRBV11-3; j_call: TRBJ2-1; clone_size: NA; cdr3_aa: CASSLGGDEQFF; cdr3_nt: TGTGCCAGCAGCTTAGGCGGGGATGAGCAGTTCTTC
d_call: NA; v_call: TRBV7-2; j_call: TRBJ1-2; clone_size: NA; cdr3_aa: CASSLAQSTEYGYTF; cdr3_nt: TGTGCCAGCAGCTTAGCCCAATCGACAGAGTATGGCTACACCTTC
d_call: NA; v_call: TRBV7-8; j_call: TRBJ1-1; clone_size: NA; cdr3_aa: CASSFQGYGTEAFF; cdr3_nt: TGTGCCAGCAGCTTTCAGGGTTATGGCACTGAAGCTTTCTTT
d_call: NA; v_call: TRBV11-1; j_call: TRBJ1-6; clone_size: NA; cdr3_aa: CASSLRGNNSPLHF; cdr3_nt: TGTGCCAGCAGCTTACGGGGCAATAATTCACCCCTCCACTTT
d_call: NA; v_call: TRBV7-9; j_call: TRBJ2-7; clone_size: NA; cdr3_aa: CASGPGRTF; cdr3_nt: TGTGCCAGCGGTCCAGGACGGACTTTC
d_call: TRBD1; v_call: TRBV14; j_call: TRBJ1-2; clone_size: NA; cdr3_aa: CASSPRGYNYGYTF; cdr3_nt: TGTGCCAGCAGCCCCAGGGGGTATAACTATGGCTACACCTTC
d_call: NA; v_call: TRBV6-5; j_call: TRBJ2-1; clone_size: NA; cdr3_aa: CASSSSHEQFF; cdr3_nt: TGTGCCAGCAGTTCCAGTCATGAGCAGTTCTTC
d_call: NA; v_call: TRBV19; j_call: TRBJ1-4; clone_size: NA; cdr3_aa: CASSAASDTGEKLFF; cdr3_nt: TGTGCCAGTAGTGCCGCAAGTGATACGGGAGAAAAACTGTTTTTT
d_call: TRBD2; v_call: TRBV9; j_call: TRBJ2-2; clone_size: NA; cdr3_aa: CASALTSAYTGELFF; cdr3_nt: TGTGCCAGCGCCCTGACTAGCGCCTACACCGGGGAGCTGTTTTTT
d_call: NA; v_call: TRBV2; j_call: TRBJ2-7; clone_size: once; cdr3_aa: CASRTDSYEQYF; cdr3_nt: TGTGCCAGCCGGACGGACTCCTACGAGCAGTACTTC
d_call: NA; v_call: TRBV19; j_call: TRBJ2-3; clone_size: NA; cdr3_aa: CASSNSMGEDTQYF; cdr3_nt: TGTGCCAGTAGTAATAGCATGGGGGAGGATACGCAGTATTTT
d_call: TRBD2; v_call: TRBV7-2; j_call: TRBJ2-1; clone_size: NA; cdr3_aa: CASSPLAGGLYEQFF; cdr3_nt: TGTGCCAGCAGCCCACTAGCGGGAGGTTTGTATGAGCAGTTCTTC
d_call: TRBD2; v_call: TRBV28; j_call: TRBJ2-7; clone_size: NA; cdr3_aa: CASSSPTSGRIYEQYF; cdr3_nt: TGTGCCAGCAGTTCCCCGACTAGCGGGAGAATCTACGAGCAGTACTTC
d_call: NA; v_call: TRBV7-9; j_call: TRBJ2-2; clone_size: NA; cdr3_aa: CASSLRGVDGTGELFF; cdr3_nt: TGTGCCAGCAGCCTACGGGGTGTGGATGGCACCGGGGAGCTGTTTTTT
d_call: NA; v_call: TRBV19; j_call: TRBJ1-2; clone_size: NA; cdr3_aa: CASSIDDSYGYTF; cdr3_nt: TGTGCCAGTAGTATAGATGACAGCTATGGCTACACCTTC
d_call: TRBD2; v_call: TRBV7-9; j_call: TRBJ2-5; clone_size: NA; cdr3_aa: CASSLGWEGETQYF; cdr3_nt: TGTGCCAGCAGCTTAGGGTGGGAGGGAGAGACCCAGTACTTC
d_call: NA; v_call: TRBV6-5; j_call: TRBJ2-7; clone_size: once; cdr3_aa: CASRFRDRTYEQYF; cdr3_nt: TGTGCCAGCAGATTCCGGGACCGAACTTACGAGCAGTACTTC
d_call: TRBD2; v_call: TRBV7-9; j_call: TRBJ2-1; clone_size: once; cdr3_aa: CASRLGGPEQFF; cdr3_nt: TGTGCCAGCAGGTTGGGAGGGCCTGAGCAGTTCTTC
d_call: NA; v_call: TRBV5-5; j_call: TRBJ1-2; clone_size: NA; cdr3_aa: CASSLGQLAGVGYTF; cdr3_nt: TGTGCCAGCAGCTTGGGACAGTTGGCAGGGGTAGGCTACACCTTC
d_call: NA; v_call: TRBV29-1; j_call: TRBJ1-1; clone_size: NA; cdr3_aa: CSVRSPGLEAFF; cdr3_nt: TGCAGCGTTCGGTCTCCGGGCCTGGAAGCTTTCTTT
d_call: NA; v_call: TRBV11-2; j_call: TRBJ2-5; clone_size: medium-sized; cdr3_aa: CASSLDPTTWETQYF; cdr3_nt: TGTGCCAGCAGCTTAGACCCTACTACTTGGGAGACCCAGTACTTC
d_call: NA; v_call: TRBV18; j_call: TRBJ1-5; clone_size: NA; cdr3_aa: CASSPSRQQPQHF; cdr3_nt: TGTGCCAGCTCACCCAGCCGTCAACAGCCCCAGCATTTT
d_call: NA; v_call: TRBV6-5; j_call: TRBJ2-7; clone_size: NA; cdr3_aa: CASSYAFEQYF; cdr3_nt: TGTGCCAGCAGTTACGCCTTCGAGCAGTACTTC
d_call: NA; v_call: TRBV18; j_call: TRBJ1-2; clone_size: few; cdr3_aa: CASSPEHGRDGYTF; cdr3_nt: TGTGCCAGCTCACCGGAGCATGGGAGAGATGGCTACACCTTC
d_call: TRBD1; v_call: TRBV28; j_call: TRBJ2-7; clone_size: NA; cdr3_aa: CASSAGTGAGEQYF; cdr3_nt: TGTGCCAGCAGCGCCGGGACAGGGGCAGGGGAGCAGTACTTC
d_call: NA; v_call: TRBV28; j_call: TRBJ2-5; clone_size: NA; cdr3_aa: CASSPYLDSLGETQYF; cdr3_nt: TGTGCCAGCAGTCCCTACTTGGACTCCCTCGGAGAGACCCAGTACTTC
d_call: NA; v_call: TRBV5-5; j_call: TRBJ2-5; clone_size: NA; cdr3_aa: CASSLAGGGGETQYF; cdr3_nt: TGTGCCAGCAGCTTGGCCGGGGGTGGCGGAGAGACCCAGTACTTC
d_call: NA; v_call: TRBV28; j_call: TRBJ2-3; clone_size: NA; cdr3_aa: CASSDSGADTQYF; cdr3_nt: TGTGCCAGCAGTGATTCAGGGGCAGATACGCAGTATTTT
d_call: NA; v_call: TRBV5-4; j_call: TRBJ2-5; clone_size: NA; cdr3_aa: CASSPTPSETQYF; cdr3_nt: TGTGCCAGCAGCCCGACCCCGTCCGAGACCCAGTACTTC
d_call: TRBD1; v_call: TRBV5-6; j_call: TRBJ2-7; clone_size: NA; cdr3_aa: CASSWDRQIEQYF; cdr3_nt: TGTGCCAGCAGCTGGGACAGGCAAATCGAGCAGTACTTC
d_call: NA; v_call: TRBV27; j_call: TRBJ2-5; clone_size: NA; cdr3_aa: CASGRTLEETQYF; cdr3_nt: TGTGCCAGCGGCAGGACCCTCGAAGAGACCCAGTACTTC
d_call: NA; v_call: TRBV7-2; j_call: TRBJ2-7; clone_size: once; cdr3_aa: CASSLGSVTYEQYF; cdr3_nt: TGTGCCAGCAGCTTAGGGAGTGTAACCTACGAGCAGTACTTC
d_call: TRBD2; v_call: TRBV7-2; j_call: TRBJ2-5; clone_size: NA; cdr3_aa: CASSLAGLARETQYF; cdr3_nt: TGTGCCAGCAGCTTAGCTGGACTAGCGAGGGAGACCCAGTACTTC
d_call: NA; v_call: TRBV20-1; j_call: TRBJ2-3; clone_size: NA; cdr3_aa: CSASHADTQYF; cdr3_nt: TGCAGTGCTAGTCATGCAGATACGCAGTATTTT
d_call: TRBD2; v_call: TRBV6-1; j_call: TRBJ2-1; clone_size: NA; cdr3_aa: CASSLTSGGEGEQFF; cdr3_nt: TGTGCCAGCAGCCTTACTAGCGGGGGTGAGGGTGAGCAGTTCTTC
d_call: NA; v_call: TRBV1; j_call: TRBJ2-5; clone_size: NA; cdr3_aa: CTSSQVLAGETQYF; cdr3_nt: TGCACCAGCAGCCAAGTACTAGCGGGAGAGACCCAGTACTTC
d_call: TRBD1; v_call: TRBV2; j_call: TRBJ1-2; clone_size: NA; cdr3_aa: CASSDPGQPYGYTF; cdr3_nt: TGTGCCAGCAGTGATCCGGGACAGCCCTATGGCTACACCTTC
d_call: NA; v_call: TRBV6-6; j_call: TRBJ1-2; clone_size: NA; cdr3_aa: CASSYAGSTYGYTF; cdr3_nt: TGTGCCAGCAGTTACGCTGGCAGCACGTATGGCTACACCTTC
d_call: TRBD2; v_call: TRBV4-2; j_call: TRBJ2-7; clone_size: NA; cdr3_aa: CASSQDPSGTYEQYF; cdr3_nt: TGTGCCAGCAGCCAAGACCCTAGCGGGACCTACGAGCAGTACTTC
d_call: NA; v_call: TRBV5-5; j_call: TRBJ1-1; clone_size: few; cdr3_aa: CASLYDMNTEAFF; cdr3_nt: TGTGCCAGCCTTTATGATATGAACACTGAAGCTTTCTTT
d_call: TRBD2; v_call: TRBV13; j_call: TRBJ2-7; clone_size: once; cdr3_aa: CASSLTSGRYYEQYF; cdr3_nt: TGTGCCAGCAGCTTAACTAGCGGGAGGTATTACGAGCAGTACTTC
d_call: NA; v_call: TRBV20-1; j_call: TRBJ2-5; clone_size: NA; cdr3_aa: CSAHSKETQYF; cdr3_nt: TGCAGTGCCCATAGCAAAGAGACCCAGTACTTC
d_call: TRBD1; v_call: TRBV7-9; j_call: TRBJ2-7; clone_size: NA; cdr3_aa: CASSLNRDRSSYEQYF; cdr3_nt: TGTGCCAGCAGCTTGAACCGGGACAGGTCCTCCTACGAGCAGTACTTC
d_call: TRBD2; v_call: TRBV10-1; j_call: TRBJ2-3; clone_size: NA; cdr3_aa: CASSPGEGLEYTQYF; cdr3_nt: TGCGCCAGCAGTCCAGGGGAGGGACTAGAATATACGCAGTATTTT
d_call: TRBD2; v_call: TRBV11-3; j_call: TRBJ2-7; clone_size: NA; cdr3_aa: CASSLDQGGTSAAYEQYF; cdr3_nt: TGTGCCAGCAGCTTAGATCAGGGTGGGACTAGCGCTGCCTACGAGCAGTACTTC
d_call: TRBD1; v_call: TRBV2; j_call: TRBJ2-7; clone_size: NA; cdr3_aa: CASSEGTGIYEQYF; cdr3_nt: TGTGCCAGCAGTGAAGGGACAGGGATCTACGAGCAGTACTTC
d_call: NA; v_call: TRBV5-1; j_call: TRBJ1-2; clone_size: NA; cdr3_aa: CASSLNDQAGGYTF; cdr3_nt: TGCGCCAGCAGCTTAAATGACCAGGCGGGAGGCTACACCTTC
d_call: TRBD1; v_call: TRBV27; j_call: TRBJ1-2; clone_size: NA; cdr3_aa: CASSLEGQNYGYTF; cdr3_nt: TGTGCCAGCAGTTTAGAGGGACAGAACTATGGCTACACCTTC
d_call: NA; v_call: TRBV21-1; j_call: TRBJ1-1; clone_size: NA; cdr3_aa: CASSKADSEQMNTEAFF; cdr3_nt: TGTGCCAGCAGCAAAGCGGACAGTGAACAAATGAACACTGAAGCTTTCTTT
d_call: NA; v_call: TRBV27; j_call: TRBJ2-6; clone_size: once; cdr3_aa: CASRDSSVSGANVLTF; cdr3_nt: TGTGCCAGCAGGGATTCTTCGGTCTCTGGGGCCAACGTCCTGACTTTC
d_call: TRBD1; v_call: TRBV6-5; j_call: TRBJ1-1; clone_size: NA; cdr3_aa: CASGGQGPNTEAFF; cdr3_nt: TGTGCCAGCGGAGGACAGGGGCCGAACACTGAAGCTTTCTTT
d_call: NA; v_call: TRBV6-1; j_call: TRBJ1-1; clone_size: once; cdr3_aa: CASTGQMNTEAFF; cdr3_nt: TGTGCCAGCACCGGCCAGATGAACACTGAAGCTTTCTTT
d_call: TRBD1; v_call: TRBV4-1; j_call: TRBJ1-2; clone_size: NA; cdr3_aa: CASSQEDRGGYTF; cdr3_nt: TGCGCCAGCAGCCAAGAGGACAGGGGAGGCTACACCTTC
d_call: NA; v_call: TRBV2; j_call: TRBJ1-6; clone_size: NA; cdr3_aa: CASSESAYNSPLHF; cdr3_nt: TGTGCCAGCAGTGAATCAGCCTATAATTCACCCCTCCACTTT
d_call: NA; v_call: TRBV7-3; j_call: TRBJ1-3; clone_size: NA; cdr3_aa: CASSADPSSGNTIYF; cdr3_nt: TGTGCCAGCAGCGCCGATCCCTCCTCTGGAAACACCATATATTTT
d_call: NA; v_call: TRBV27; j_call: TRBJ2-3; clone_size: NA; cdr3_aa: CASSQEGTDTQYF; cdr3_nt: TGTGCCAGCAGTCAAGAAGGTACAGATACGCAGTATTTT
d_call: NA; v_call: TRBV4-3; j_call: TRBJ1-2; clone_size: few; cdr3_aa: CASSLGLGQANYGYTF; cdr3_nt: TGCGCCAGCAGCCTCGGGTTAGGTCAGGCGAACTATGGCTACACCTTC